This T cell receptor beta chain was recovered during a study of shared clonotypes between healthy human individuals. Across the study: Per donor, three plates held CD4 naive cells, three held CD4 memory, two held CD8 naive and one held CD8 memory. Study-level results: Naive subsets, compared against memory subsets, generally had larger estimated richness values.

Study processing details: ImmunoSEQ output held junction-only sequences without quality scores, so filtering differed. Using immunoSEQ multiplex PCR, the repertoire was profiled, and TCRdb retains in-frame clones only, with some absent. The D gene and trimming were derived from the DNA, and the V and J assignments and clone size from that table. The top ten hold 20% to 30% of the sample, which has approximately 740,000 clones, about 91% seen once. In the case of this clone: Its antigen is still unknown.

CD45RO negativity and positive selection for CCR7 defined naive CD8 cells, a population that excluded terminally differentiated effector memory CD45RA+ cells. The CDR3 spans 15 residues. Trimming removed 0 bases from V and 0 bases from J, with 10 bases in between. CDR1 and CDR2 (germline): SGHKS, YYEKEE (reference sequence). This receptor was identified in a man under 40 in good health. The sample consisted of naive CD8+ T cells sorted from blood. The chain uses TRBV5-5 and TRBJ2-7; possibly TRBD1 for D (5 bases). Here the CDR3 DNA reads TGTGCCAGCAGCTTGGAAGGAAGGGGCTCCTACGAGCAGTACTTC. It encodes CASSLEGRGSYEQYF.